This entry lists 14 T cell receptor beta chains sequenced from one sample in a study of cytomegalovirus exposure and HLA in healthy donors. The PCR used 60 Vbeta and 13 Jbeta primers. Profiled with immunoSEQ multiplex PCR; TCRdb holds only in-frame clones, not every one. The sample consists of about 190,000 clones, 85% to 90% of them appearing once. The source material was PBMCs. The receptors originated from a man between 25 and 39 years old in good health and CMV-seronegative.

This clone was seen more than once but under ten times. The genes are TRBV5-6 and TRBJ1-2, with 10 bases fitting TRBD1. Germline CDR1 is SGHDT and CDR2 is YYEEEE. The length of the CDR3 is 17 residues. Unmatched junction bases numbered 14, after V lost 5 bases and J lost 4 bases. DNA of the CDR3: TGTGCCAGCAGTCCCCTAACCGGGACAGGGGAAATCTATGGCTACACCTTC. Amino acid sequence: CASSPLTGTGEIYGYTF.

V usage is TRBV11-1 and J usage is TRBJ2-7, with D possibly being TRBD1 (6 bases). The V and J ends lost 5 bases and 2 bases respectively, with 16 bases between them. The CDR3 sequence is 15 residues long. The germline CDR1 and CDR2 sequences are SGHAT and FQDESV (reference sequence). CDR3 DNA: TGTGCCAGCAGCGCCTTTAAACAGGGAACCTACGAGCAGTACTTC. Its translation is CASSAFKQGTYEQYF. The variable domain in full, completed from reference TRBV11-1 and TRBJ2-7, reads EAEVAQSPRYKITEKSQAVAFWCDPISGHATLYWYRQILGQGPELLVQFQDESVVDDSQLPKDRFSAERLKGVDSTLKIQPAELGDSAMYLCASSAFKQGTYEQYFGPGTRLTVT.

In this sample, this clone turned up a few times. The chain combines TRBV19 with TRBJ2-7; D possibly corresponds to TRBD1 (5 bases). The CDR3 covers 13 residues. Trimming pared 5 bases from V and 2 bases from J, leaving 10 bases between. Germline V gives CDR1 LNHDA, CDR2 SQIVND (reference sequence). The CDR3 here is CASSQGPAYEQYF. The DNA for the CDR3 is TGTGCCAGTAGTCAGGGTCCCGCCTACGAGCAGTACTTC.

In nucleotides, the CDR3 is TGTGCCAGCAGCCCCCCCGGGACAGGGGTCTACGAGCAGTACTTC. It is translated as CASSPPGTGVYEQYF. J is TRBJ2-7 and V is TRBV7-2, with 10 bases matching TRBD1. Looked up from germline, CDR1 is SGHTA and CDR2 is FQGNSA. This CDR3 is 15 amino acids long. After removal of 5 bases from V and 3 bases from J, the junction contained 7 bases not matched to a gene.

This chain connects TRBV28 to TRBJ2-2; 7 positions match TRBD1. Germline V CDR1 and CDR2: MDHEN, SYDVKM. Trimming at V came to 8 bases and at J to 6 bases, leaving 15 bases not matched to a gene. The CDR3 runs to 16 residues. CDR3: CASSYSDRMVAGELFF. CDR3 bases: TGTGCCAGCTCATATTCGGACAGGATGGTCGCCGGGGAGCTGTTTTTT.

This clone was picked up one time. The CDR3 reads CASSTTRTGVEKLFF. CDR3 sequence (DNA): TGTGCCAGTAGTACCACAAGGACAGGTGTTGAAAAACTGTTTTTT. This chain links TRBV19 with TRBJ1-4, with 7 bases matching TRBD1. V was clipped by 4 bases and J by 7 bases; unmatched bases: 9. Germline CDR1 LNHDA, CDR2 SQIVND (reference sequence). The CDR3 contains 15 residues.

The chain uses TRBV6-4 and TRBJ2-1, with TRBD1 matching 11 bases. This CDR3 is 15 amino acids long. V gave up 5 bases and J gave up 6 bases; unmatched junction bases: 6. Germline V gene data show CDR1 as MRHNA and CDR2 as SNTAGT. CDR3: CASSYRTGGPNEQFF. The CDR3 nucleotides read TGTGCCAGCAGTTACCGGACAGGGGGCCCCAATGAGCAGTTCTTC.

This chain connects TRBV30 to TRBJ2-1, with a tentative D call TRBD2 (5 bases). Germline loops: CDR1 GTSNPN, CDR2 SVGIG (reference sequence). Trimming cost V 5 bases and J 9 bases, with 14 bases left between them. The CDR3 has 12 residues. The CDR3 protein is CAWLSSSGEQFF. In DNA, the CDR3 is TGTGCCTGGTTATCCTCGAGCGGTGAGCAGTTCTTC.

The chain joins TRBV7-9 to TRBJ2-6; TRBD2 is a possible D gene (5 bases). This CDR3 region has 16 residues. From germline, CDR1 is SEHNR and CDR2 FQNEAQ (reference sequence). V was pared by 1 base and J by 1 base, with 8 bases between. CDR3 sequence (DNA): TGTGCCAGCAGCTTAGAGGGAGCTTCTGGGGCCAACGTCCTGACTTTC. Amino acid sequence: CASSLEGASGANVLTF.

This chain connects TRBV5-6 to TRBJ1-1, with 7 bases that match TRBD1. CDR3 length: 15 amino acids. The V and J ends lost 2 bases and 4 bases, in that order; junction bases with no gene match: 8. Germline lookup yields CDR1 SGHDT and CDR2 YYEEEE. For the CDR3, the DNA is TGTGCCAGCAGCTTTGACAGGGTGGTTTCCACTGAAGCTTTCTTT. It encodes CASSFDRVVSTEAFF.

DNA of the CDR3: TGTGCCAGCAGCTTTGGCAGGGTCGGGGAGCAGTTCTTC. Residues: CASSFGRVGEQFF. This chain links TRBV7-2 with TRBJ2-1, with D possibly matching TRBD1 (5 bases). Looked up from germline, CDR1 is SGHTA and CDR2 is FQGNSA. The CDR3 runs to 13 residues. Trimming left V 3 bases short and J 10 bases short, with 13 bases between.

This chain uses TRBV28 with TRBJ1-2; 7 bases are a match to TRBD1. Germline V gives CDR1 MDHEN, CDR2 SYDVKM. The CDR3 consists of 13 residues. Losses at the gene ends were 3 bases for V and 5 bases for J; bases not matched to a gene: 3. The CDR3 region has the DNA TGTGCCAGCAGTTTGTGGGACAGTTATGGCTACACCTTC. Its protein product is CASSLWDSYGYTF.

This sequence joins TRBV4-1 and TRBJ2-2; no clear D gene. Germline loops: CDR1 MGHRA, CDR2 YSYEKL. The V end was cut by 2 bases, the J end by 4 bases, with 5 bases between. The CDR3 contains 13 residues. CDR3 protein: CASSQWATGELFF. CDR3 nucleotide sequence: TGCGCCAGCAGCCAATGGGCCACCGGGGAGCTGTTTTTT.

This chain uses TRBV13 with TRBJ1-1, with 8 nucleotides matching TRBD1. The J segment lost 3 bases and the V segment lost 2 bases, leaving 14 bases of the junction unmatched. This CDR3 spans 18 amino acids. Germline assignment: CDR1 PRHDT and CDR2 FYEKMQ (reference sequence). The CDR3 region is CASSLHPPGTGAHTEAFF. The CDR3 DNA follows: TGTGCCAGCAGCTTACATCCCCCCGGGACAGGCGCCCACACTGAAGCTTTCTTT.